Shown below are 21 T cell receptor beta chains from a single sample sequenced in a study of cytomegalovirus exposure and HLA in healthy donors. The PCR made use of 60 Vbeta and 13 Jbeta primers. Libraries were prepared by immunoSEQ multiplex PCR; TCRdb keeps only in-frame clonotypes and omits some of them. Among more than 200,000 clones listed, roughly 80% were seen once. The sample taken for sequencing was PBMCs. These receptor sequences come from a girl aged 10-17 years in good health and CMV-seronegative.

The chain recombines TRBV30 with TRBJ1-1; TRBD1 is a possible D gene (5 bases). In germline, CDR1 is GTSNPN, CDR2 SVGIG (reference sequence). V lost 2 bases and J lost 2, with 6 bases in between. The CDR3 is made up of 12 amino acids. The CDR3 reads CAWSQGNTEAFF. The CDR3, as DNA: TGTGCCTGGAGTCAGGGCAACACTGAAGCTTTCTTT.

This sequence joins TRBV19 and TRBJ2-3; unclear D gene. CDR3 length: 15 amino acids. V lost 1 base and J lost 0, with 8 bases in between. Germline V lookup: CDR1 LNHDA, CDR2 SQIVND (reference sequence). The CDR3 DNA reads as TGTGCCAGTAGTATAGCTGCGGTTAGCACAGATACGCAGTATTTT. It encodes CASSIAAVSTDTQYF.

The chain carries TRBV2 and TRBJ2-3; D not resolved. The V gene's germline CDR1 is SNHLY and CDR2 FYNNEI. The CDR3 contains 12 residues. V lost 5 bases and J lost 4, with 7 bases in between. The CDR3 nucleotides are TGTGCCAGCAGTAGCCCCCCAGATACGCAGTATTTT. This codes for CASSSPPDTQYF.

The chain links TRBV30 to TRBJ1-3, with 8 bases matching TRBD1. Germline V CDR1 and CDR2: GTSNPN, SVGIG (reference sequence). V lost 6 bases, J lost 3 bases, and 10 bases stayed unmatched. The CDR3 loop spans 15 amino acids. The CDR3 nucleotides read TGTGCCTGTAACAACGGACAGGGTCGTGGAAACACCATATATTTT. As protein: CACNNGQGRGNTIYF.

The rearrangement joins TRBV7-2 to TRBJ2-1; weak D call: TRBD1 (6 bases). Trimming cost V 0 bases and J 4 bases, with 10 bases left between them. This CDR3 spans 15 amino acids. CDR1 SGHTA and CDR2 FQGNSA come from the germline V gene. Here the CDR3 reads CASSLASGVYNEQFF. Here the CDR3 DNA reads TGTGCCAGCAGCTTAGCGTCAGGGGTTTACAATGAGCAGTTCTTC.

The chain carries TRBV10-3 and TRBJ1-2; D is possibly TRBD1 (6 bases). Germline V lookup: CDR1 ENHRY, CDR2 SYGVKD. V lost 11 bases and J lost 3, with 22 bases in between. The CDR3 has 15 amino acids. As DNA, the CDR3 is TGTGCCCTCGGTACCCCCCAGGGGCCCTACTATGGCTACACCTTC. Its translation: CALGTPQGPYYGYTF.

The chain employs TRBV28 and TRBJ1-2, with D unclear. V lost 7 bases and J 0 bases, leaving 9 bases between the germline ends. Germline V gene lookup returns CDR1 MDHEN and CDR2 SYDVKM. This CDR3 is 13 amino acids long. CDR3 bases: TGTGCCAGCACAACGGGAACTAACTATGGCTACACCTTC. This sequence encodes CASTTGTNYGYTF.

The V call is TRBV27, the J call TRBJ2-2; no firm D call. There are 12 residues in the CDR3. Trimming removed 7 bases from V and 5 bases from J, with 8 bases in between. Germline V CDR1 and CDR2: MNHEY, SMNVEV (reference sequence). The CDR3: CASKTGTGELFF. The CDR3 bases are TGTGCCAGCAAAACGGGTACCGGGGAGCTGTTTTTT.

This clone was found a few times. This chain links TRBV7-9 with TRBJ1-1; 8 bases are a match to TRBD1. The CDR3 totals 16 residues. J gave up 1 base and V 0 bases, and 4 bases lay outside the gene matches. Germline V lookup: CDR1 SEHNR, CDR2 FQNEAQ (reference sequence). CDR3 amino acids: CASSLAYDRGNTEAFF. CDR3 bases: TGTGCCAGCAGCTTAGCGTATGACAGGGGGAACACTGAAGCTTTCTTT.

As to this clone: The junction does not match germline at one end; this may be a read error. Other DNA sequences in the sample encode the same CDR3. This sequence joins TRBV4-2 and TRBJ1-1; TRBD1 aligns across 9 bases. The CDR3 runs 15 residues. Germline V gene sequence: CDR1 LGHNA, CDR2 YNFKEQ. The DNA of the CDR3 is TGTGCCAGCAGCCGTCGGACAGGGGAGGCCACTGAAGCCTTCTTT. Amino acid sequence: CASSRRTGEATEAFF.

The chain links TRBV9 to TRBJ2-5; 11 bases are shared with TRBD2. Unmatched junction bases numbered 4, after V lost 0 bases and J lost 3 bases. Germline V gene lookup returns CDR1 SGDLS and CDR2 YYNGEE. CDR3 length: 16 amino acids. CDR3 in DNA: TGTGCCAGCAGCGTAGGTAGCGGGGGGGTGAAAGAGACCCAGTACTTC. It yields the protein CASSVGSGGVKETQYF.

The chain has TRBV27 and TRBJ1-5; 7 bases map to TRBD1. This CDR3 has 15 amino acids. V trimming: 6 bases; J trimming: 4 bases; junction bases outside the gene matches: 9. Germline lookup yields CDR1 MNHEY and CDR2 SMNVEV (reference sequence). In DNA form, the CDR3 reads TGTGCCAGCAGCAAGTATCCAGGGGGGAATCAGCCCCAGCATTTT. It specifies CASSKYPGGNQPQHF.

The DNA of the CDR3 is TGTGCCAGTAGGGGTGGCTGGGCCTACGAGCAGTACTTC. The encoded protein is CASRGGWAYEQYF. The genes are TRBV28 and TRBJ2-7; the D gene is possibly TRBD1 (5 bases). CDR1 is MDHEN and CDR2 is SYDVKM in the germline V gene. The CDR3 sequence is 13 residues long. Trimming left V 9 bases short and J 2 bases short, with 14 bases between. The variable domain in full, with the rest retrieved from reference TRBV28 and TRBJ2-7, is DVKVTQSSRYLVKRTGEKVFLECVQDMDHENMFWYRQDPGLGLRLIYFSYDVKMKEKGDIPEGYSVSREKKERFSLILESASTNQTSMYLCASRGGWAYEQYFGPGTRLTVT.

The rearrangement uses TRBV14 and TRBJ2-5; 10 bases fit TRBD1. The junction had 5 bases not matched to a gene; V was cut back by 1 base and J by 3 bases. CDR3 length equals 16 residues. The germline V gene has CDR1 SGHDN and CDR2 FVKESK. CDR3 sequence: CASSQVRTGGKETQYF. In DNA, the CDR3 is TGTGCCAGCAGCCAAGTTCGGACAGGGGGAAAAGAGACCCAGTACTTC. The entire variable domain, with the rest obtained from reference TRBV14 and TRBJ2-5, is as follows: EAGVTQFPSHSVIEKGQTVTLRCDPISGHDNLYWYRRVMGKEIKFLLHFVKESKQDESGMPNNRFLAERTGGTYSTLKVQPAELEDSGVYFCASSQVRTGGKETQYFGPGTRLLVL.

This chain uses TRBV7-2 with TRBJ2-5, with D possibly being TRBD1 (6 bases). V lost 1 base to trimming and J lost 5 bases, with 14 bases between them. Germline-derived CDR1 and CDR2 are SGHTA and FQGNSA. The CDR3 extends over 15 amino acids. The chain's CDR3 is CASSLVGGGGETQYF. The DNA for the CDR3 is TGTGCCAGCAGCTTAGTAGGTGGGGGCGGGGAGACCCAGTACTTC. Full variable domain (outside the CDR3, taken from reference TRBV7-2 and TRBJ2-5): GAGVSQSPSNKVTEKGKDVELRCDPISGHTALYWYRQSLGQGLEFLIYFQGNSAPDKSGLPSDRFSAERTGGSVSTLTIQRTQQEDSAVYLCASSLVGGGGETQYFGPGTRLLVL.

This clone appeared once. V and J are TRBV5-1 and TRBJ2-1; D is uncertain. V lost 4 bases and J lost 5, with 4 bases in between. Germline V gene data show CDR1 as SGHRS and CDR2 as YFSETQ. CDR3 length: 11 residues. The CDR3 nucleotides are TGCGCCAGCAGCCTAAACAATGAGCAGTTCTTC. Its protein is CASSLNNEQFF.

The V and J genes are TRBV2 and TRBJ2-7; 7 bases are a match to TRBD2. Per the germline V gene, CDR1 is SNHLY and CDR2 is FYNNEI. J lost 0 bases, V lost 4 bases, and 0 bases had no gene match. This CDR3 spans 13 amino acids. The CDR3 region is CASSGGGSYEQYF. CDR3 sequence (DNA): TGTGCCAGCAGTGGCGGGGGCTCCTACGAGCAGTACTTC.

CDR3 in DNA: TGTGCCAGCAGGGGGGGATTGAGGAGCAATCAGCCCCAGCATTTT. This codes for CASRGGLRSNQPQHF. This chain uses TRBV2 with TRBJ1-5; perhaps TRBD1 as D (5 bases). Trimming took off 6 bases at V and 1 base at J, with 13 bases between the two ends. The germline V gene encodes CDR1 SNHLY and CDR2 FYNNEI. There are 15 residues in the CDR3.

V is TRBV27 and J is TRBJ2-1, with TRBD1 as a possible D gene (5 bases). The V end was cut by 6 bases, the J end by 3 bases, with 9 bases between. Germline V gene data show CDR1 as MNHEY and CDR2 as SMNVEV (reference sequence). The CDR3 extends over 13 amino acids. DNA of the CDR3: TGTGCCAGCAGCGCAGGGATCTACAATGAGCAGTTCTTC. This gives the protein CASSAGIYNEQFF.

This chain joins TRBV5-3 and TRBJ2-5; D might be TRBD1 (6 bases). TRBV5-3 carries the ORF label, with uncertain function. This CDR3 has 15 residues. Trimming cost V 0 bases and J 3 bases, with 12 bases left between them. The CDR3 reads CARSLGGQPKETQYF. The CDR3 DNA reads TGTGCCAGAAGCTTGGGCGGACAGCCGAAAGAGACCCAGTACTTC.

This sequence joins TRBV6-1 and TRBJ2-1; possibly TRBD1 for D (7 bases). Germline CDR1 and CDR2: MNHNS and SASEGT. This CDR3 has 13 amino acids. With 6 bases removed from V and 9 bases from J, the gap between germline ends came to 15 bases. This CDR3 reads CASSSQGGIEQFF. In DNA, the CDR3 is TGTGCCAGCAGCTCCCAGGGGGGTATTGAGCAGTTCTTC.